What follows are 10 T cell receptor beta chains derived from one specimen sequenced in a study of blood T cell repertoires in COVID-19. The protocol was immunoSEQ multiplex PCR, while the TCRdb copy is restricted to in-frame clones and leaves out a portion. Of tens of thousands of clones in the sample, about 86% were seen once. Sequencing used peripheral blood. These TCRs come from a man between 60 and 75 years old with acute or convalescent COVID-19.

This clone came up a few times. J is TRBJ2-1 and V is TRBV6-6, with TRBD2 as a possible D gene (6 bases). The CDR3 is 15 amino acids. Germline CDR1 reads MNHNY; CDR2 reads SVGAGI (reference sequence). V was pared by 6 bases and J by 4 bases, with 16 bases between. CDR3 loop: CASSPAGSTYNEQFF. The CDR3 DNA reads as TGTGCCAGCAGCCCAGCGGGCTCCACGTACAATGAGCAGTTCTTC.

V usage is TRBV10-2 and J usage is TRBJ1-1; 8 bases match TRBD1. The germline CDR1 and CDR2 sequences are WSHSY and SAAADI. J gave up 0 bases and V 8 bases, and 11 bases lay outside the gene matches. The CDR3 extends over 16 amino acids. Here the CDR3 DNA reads TGCGCCAGCCTGGTAGGACAGGGAGGCCTGAACACTGAAGCTTTCTTT. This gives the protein CASLVGQGGLNTEAFF.

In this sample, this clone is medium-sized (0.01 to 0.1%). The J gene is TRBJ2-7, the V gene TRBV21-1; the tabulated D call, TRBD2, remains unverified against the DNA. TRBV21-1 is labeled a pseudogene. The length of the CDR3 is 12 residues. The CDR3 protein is CASRQLAGVSYF. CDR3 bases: TGTGCCAGCAGACAACTAGCGGGAGTTTCGTACTTC.

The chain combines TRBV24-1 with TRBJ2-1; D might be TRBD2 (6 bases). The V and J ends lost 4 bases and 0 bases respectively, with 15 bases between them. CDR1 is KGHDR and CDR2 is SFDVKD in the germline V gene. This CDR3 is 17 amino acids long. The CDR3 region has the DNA TGTGCCACCAGTGACCCAAGCGGGCCTAGCTCCTACAATGAGCAGTTCTTC. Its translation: CATSDPSGPSSYNEQFF.

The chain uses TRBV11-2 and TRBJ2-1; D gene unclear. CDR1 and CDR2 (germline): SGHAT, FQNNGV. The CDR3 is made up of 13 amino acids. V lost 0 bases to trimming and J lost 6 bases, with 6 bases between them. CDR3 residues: CASSLELINEQFF. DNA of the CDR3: TGTGCCAGCAGCTTAGAACTGATCAATGAGCAGTTCTTC.

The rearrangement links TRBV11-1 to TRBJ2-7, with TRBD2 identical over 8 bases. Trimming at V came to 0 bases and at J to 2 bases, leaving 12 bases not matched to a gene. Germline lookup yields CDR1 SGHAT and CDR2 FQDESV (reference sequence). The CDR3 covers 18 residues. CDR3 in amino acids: CASSLAWGPSGFAYEQYF. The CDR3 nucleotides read TGTGCCAGCAGCTTAGCGTGGGGTCCTAGCGGGTTCGCCTACGAGCAGTACTTC.

The CDR3 reads CASSLERLQSNEQFF. CDR3 sequence (DNA): TGCGCCAGCAGCTTGGAGCGACTGCAATCCAATGAGCAGTTCTTC. V is TRBV5-1 and J is TRBJ2-1, with D uncertain. V gave up 0 bases and J gave up 6 bases, with 13 bases separating them. Germline CDR1 SGHRS, CDR2 YFSETQ. The CDR3 has 15 residues.

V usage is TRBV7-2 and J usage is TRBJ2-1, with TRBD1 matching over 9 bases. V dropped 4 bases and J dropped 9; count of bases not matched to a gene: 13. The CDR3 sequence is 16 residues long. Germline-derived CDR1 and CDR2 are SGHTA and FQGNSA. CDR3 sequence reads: CASSSTGTGFFLEQFF. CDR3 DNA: TGTGCCAGCAGCTCCACCGGGACAGGGTTTTTTCTTGAGCAGTTCTTC.

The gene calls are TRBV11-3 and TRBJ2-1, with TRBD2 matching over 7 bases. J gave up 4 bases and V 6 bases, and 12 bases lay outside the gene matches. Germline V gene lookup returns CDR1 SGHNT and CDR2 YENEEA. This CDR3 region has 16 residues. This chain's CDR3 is CASSQNTGLLYNEQFF. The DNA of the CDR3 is TGTGCCAGCAGTCAAAATACGGGACTATTATACAATGAGCAGTTCTTC.

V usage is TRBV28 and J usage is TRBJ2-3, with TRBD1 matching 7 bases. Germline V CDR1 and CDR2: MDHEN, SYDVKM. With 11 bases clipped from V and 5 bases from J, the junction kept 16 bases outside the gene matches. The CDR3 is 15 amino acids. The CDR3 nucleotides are TGTGCCGTCACTAACAGAAGGGGGCCGGGAGATACGCAGTATTTT. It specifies CAVTNRRGPGDTQYF.